This T cell receptor beta chain was documented in a study of PD-1 blockade in classical Hodgkin lymphoma. Study observations and caveats: Diversity in CD4+ TCRs, unlike that measured in CD8+ TCRs, had risen significantly by C4D1.

For this clone: The antigen is not known.

The time point denotes: cycle 4 day 1 (C4D1), after 6 weeks of nivolumab. Brentuximab vedotin exposure varied among the patients, all of whom had relapsed after autologous stem cell transplantation. Data came from immunoSEQ multiplex PCR; TCRdb stores just in-frame clones and leaves some out. Altogether about 50,000 clones are present, around 87% being singletons, with the ten largest covering approximately 13%. The CDR3 spans 15 residues. V trimming: 1 base; J trimming: 7 bases; junction bases outside the gene matches: 5. In germline, CDR1 is SGDLS, CDR2 YYNGEE. The sequencing used peripheral blood mononuclear cells (PBMCs), collected before the fourth cycle of nivolumab. This sequence was found in a human donor with classical Hodgkin lymphoma. The chain uses TRBV9 and TRBJ2-1, with 10 bases lining up with TRBD2. CDR3 in amino acids: CASSVSGRASNEQFF. The CDR3 DNA reads as TGTGCCAGCAGCGTAAGCGGGAGGGCCTCGAATGAGCAGTTCTTC. The complete variable domain, with remaining parts taken from reference TRBV9 and TRBJ2-1, reads DSGVTQTPKHLITATGQRVTLRCSPRSGDLSVYWYQQSLDQGLQFLIQYYNGEERAKGNILERFSAQQFPDLHSELNLSSLELGDSALYFCASSVSGRASNEQFFGPGTRLTVL.